This T cell receptor (beta chain) was profiled in a study of T cell responses to AZD1222 COVID-19 vaccine. Overall study findings and caveats: The study found vaccine-associated CD4 TCRs spanning spike, dominant at 160-218 and 743-854. The donors showed a predominance of white British ancestry and of females, with possible underestimation of clonal diversity. It was only a handful of AZD1222 recipients who were seropositive at baseline.

Clones were read by immunoSEQ multiplex PCR, and TCRdb kept only the in-frame ones, dropping some. The sample has 95,000 to 100,000 clones; 88% are singletons. Trimming took off 9 bases at V and 0 bases at J, with 9 bases between the two ends. Germline V gene lookup returns CDR1 LNHDA and CDR2 SQIVND (reference sequence). The CDR3 length is 13 residues. As for this clone: Its target is unknown.

Pooled in the analysis were second doses at about 4 or about 12 weeks. This chain uses TRBV19 with TRBJ1-3; D is uncertain. The TCR comes from an adult who received the AZD1222 COVID-19 vaccine. Sequenced material: peripheral blood, taken 28 days after the second AZD1222 dose. The CDR3 loop reads CASVRSSGNTIYF. In DNA, the CDR3 is TGTGCCAGCGTCCGCAGCTCTGGAAACACCATATATTTT.